This entry concerns a single TCR beta chain. This record belongs to a study of blood T cell repertoires in COVID-19. Background on the study: From the United States, Italy and Spain came samples of acute and convalescent COVID-19. Sources were T cells, B-cell-depleted T cells, or PBMCs; the material itself was cDNA or gDNA.

Germline-derived CDR1 and CDR2 are LGHNA and YSLEER. V lost 0 bases, J lost 7 bases, and 10 bases stayed unmatched. This CDR3 comprises 16 residues. Original handling: Estimates of nucleated cell counts were drawn from the amplification of reference gene primers. The data were produced by immunoSEQ multiplex PCR, yet TCRdb's version contains in-frame clones alone and is incomplete. V and J calls and clone size follow that table, whereas D and trimming were derived from the DNA. The table records roughly 200,000 clones, approximately 87% of them present only once. The TCR originated in a woman aged 18-35 years who had recovered from COVID-19. This chain joins TRBV4-3 and TRBJ2-7, with 9 bases fitting TRBD2. The sequencing input was peripheral blood. The CDR3: CASSQDLLAGRGEQYF. The CDR3 nucleotides are TGCGCCAGCAGCCAAGATCTCCTAGCGGGGCGCGGGGAGCAGTACTTC.